The clone carrying this TCR beta chain showed up many times. Its antigen is unidentified. This CDR3 comprises 14 residues. V was clipped by 2 bases and J by 6 bases, with 10 bases between them. Germline CDR1 is MNHNY and CDR2 is SVGAGI (reference sequence). This sample was taken from a study of spatial heterogeneity in lung cancer. The wider study: The study consistently detected more beta-chain than alpha-chain sequences. Study results and limitations: Blood showed ubiquitous tumor TCRs more often at resection than at routine follow-up.

TCR cDNA molecules were tagged individually, and each one carried a unique molecular identifier. MiXCR was run by TCRdb on the 5' RACE reads, yielding one entry per CDR3 protein. Among approximately 4,400 distinct CDR3 sequences listed, around 15% were seen once. Time point in this sample: sample taken at primary tumor resection. No cell sorting; template was whole RNA from tumor, lung tissue or PBMC. Samples came from roughly 75 TRACERx patients with untreated early-stage lung cancer. This sequence originates from a male donor with early-stage non-small cell lung cancer. The specimen comprised PBMCs, sampled at surgery. The rearrangement joins TRBV6-6 to TRBJ1-4, with D unresolved. The CDR3 nucleotides read TGTGCCAGCAGTTACCCGAGTCGTTATGAAAAACTGTTTTTT. Translating gives CASSYPSRYEKLFF.